These 26 T cell receptor beta chains were sequenced from one sample in a study of technical replicates of blood from a few donors. TCRdb's table, derived via immunoSEQ multiplex PCR, lists solely in-frame clones and lacks some. The repertoire holds 79,000 or so clones, with over 75% as singletons. What was sequenced was T cells isolated from PBMCs. The origin of the receptors is a human donor in good health.

This chain uses TRBV5-6 with TRBJ2-1, with D perhaps matching TRBD2 (6 bases). The V gene's germline CDR1 is SGHDT and CDR2 YYEEEE. This CDR3 region has 15 residues. Trimming left V 0 bases short and J 0 bases short, with 7 bases between. The CDR3 loop reads CASSLVGSSYNEQFF. The CDR3 region has the DNA TGTGCCAGCAGCTTGGTCGGGAGCTCCTACAATGAGCAGTTCTTC.

The CDR3 spells CASSIDRRGRNYGYTF. The CDR3 nucleotides read TGTGCCAGTAGTATAGATCGCAGGGGGCGCAACTATGGCTACACCTTC. The V and J genes are TRBV19 and TRBJ1-2; 8 nucleotides align to TRBD1. The CDR3 totals 16 residues. Germline V gene lookup returns CDR1 LNHDA and CDR2 SQIVND (reference sequence). With 0 bases clipped from V and 2 bases from J, the junction kept 5 bases outside the gene matches.

The chain recombines TRBV5-4 with TRBJ1-2, with D possibly matching TRBD1 (5 bases). Trimming cost V 0 bases and J 1 base, with 7 bases left between them. CDR3 length: 14 residues. Germline CDR1 SGHNT, CDR2 YYREEE (reference sequence). The CDR3 region is CASSLDGGNYGYTF. The DNA of the CDR3 is TGTGCCAGCAGCTTGGACGGGGGTAACTATGGCTACACCTTC.

CDR3 DNA sequence: TGCGCCAGCAGCCAAAACCTAGGACAGAGCTCCTACGAGCAGTACTTC. Protein product: CASSQNLGQSSYEQYF. The gene calls are TRBV4-1 and TRBJ2-7; maybe TRBD1 (6 bases). This CDR3 region has 16 residues. With 2 bases removed from V and 0 bases from J, the gap between germline ends came to 14 bases. Germline V lookup: CDR1 MGHRA, CDR2 YSYEKL.

The rearrangement uses TRBV9 and TRBJ2-2; TRBD1 might be the D (6 bases). This CDR3 comprises 16 residues. V was shortened by 2 bases and J by 4 bases, with 15 bases between the two germline ends. In germline, CDR1 is SGDLS, CDR2 YYNGEE. The chain's CDR3 is CASSVEWGRITGELFF. In DNA, the CDR3 is TGTGCCAGCAGCGTGGAGTGGGGGCGTATCACCGGGGAGCTGTTTTTT. The full variable domain, its missing parts supplied by reference TRBV9 and TRBJ2-2, is DSGVTQTPKHLITATGQRVTLRCSPRSGDLSVYWYQQSLDQGLQFLIQYYNGEERAKGNILERFSAQQFPDLHSELNLSSLELGDSALYFCASSVEWGRITGELFFGEGSRLTVL.

This chain connects TRBV28 to TRBJ2-1, with 7 bases matching TRBD1. The CDR3 is 16 amino acids. J was trimmed by 2 bases and V by 3 bases; bases with no gene match: 7. The germline gives CDR1 MDHEN, CDR2 SYDVKM. Here the CDR3 DNA reads TGTGCCAGCAGTTTGGTGAAGGGGGCACCCTACAATGAGCAGTTCTTC. Encoded protein: CASSLVKGAPYNEQFF.

This chain links TRBV5-4 with TRBJ1-1; D gene ambiguous. Germline V CDR1 and CDR2: SGHNT, YYREEE (reference sequence). V shed 0 bases and J shed 3 bases, with 9 bases lying between them. The CDR3 consists of 14 residues. The CDR3 DNA sequence: TGTGCCAGCAGCTTGGGAGTGGTGTACACTGAAGCTTTCTTT. This encodes CASSLGVVYTEAFF.

Only a few counts were recorded for this clone. V usage is TRBV18 and J usage is TRBJ1-1, with D possibly being TRBD1 (6 bases). Trimming stripped 4 bases from V and 11 bases from J, with 11 bases between. CDR3 length: 11 amino acids. Germline values: CDR1 KGHSH, CDR2 LQKENI. CDR3 protein: CASSLGAAAFF. Written as DNA, the CDR3 is TGTGCCAGCTCACTGGGGGCTGCGGCTTTCTTT.

This chain joins TRBV27 and TRBJ2-1; 8 bases match TRBD1. V shed 5 bases, J shed 6 bases, and the junction held 9 bases outside the gene matches. The CDR3 is made up of 15 amino acids. In germline, CDR1 is MNHEY, CDR2 SMNVEV (reference sequence). The CDR3 protein is CASSPRQGLINEQFF. The DNA of the CDR3 is TGTGCCAGCAGTCCCCGACAGGGGCTGATCAATGAGCAGTTCTTC.

J is TRBJ2-1 and V is TRBV30, with 7 bases matching TRBD1. Trimming removed 4 bases from V and 0 bases from J; junction bases left unmatched: 9. CDR1 is GTSNPN and CDR2 is SVGIG in the germline V gene (reference sequence). The length of the CDR3 is 16 residues. In nucleotides, the CDR3 is TGTGCCTGGACTCGGGACAGTTTTAGCTCCTACAATGAGCAGTTCTTC. Translating gives CAWTRDSFSSYNEQFF.

This clone was seen once. Mismatch with germline at one junction end may stem from a read error. This sample also contains other DNA sequences that code for the same CDR3. This sequence joins TRBV6-5 and TRBJ2-7, with D perhaps matching TRBD1 (5 bases). The CDR3 sequence is 13 residues long. Germline V gene data show CDR1 as MNHEY and CDR2 as SVGAGI. In DNA, the CDR3 is TGCGCCAGCAGTACCAACAGGTACTACGAGCAGTACTTC. Amino acid sequence: CASSTNRYYEQYF.

The J gene is TRBJ1-5, the V gene TRBV27; a possible D gene is TRBD1 (6 bases). CDR3 length equals 17 residues. CDR1 and CDR2 (germline): MNHEY, SMNVEV (reference sequence). V was clipped by 5 bases and J by 0 bases, with 17 bases between them. CDR3 amino acids: CASSKGSGTLSNQPQHF. In DNA form, the CDR3 reads TGTGCCAGCAGTAAAGGATCCGGGACACTTAGCAATCAGCCCCAGCATTTT.

V is TRBV18 and J is TRBJ1-4; 7 nucleotides align to TRBD1. Germline-derived CDR1 and CDR2 are KGHSH and LQKENI. Trimming took 0 bases from V and 13 from J; bases not matched to a gene: 8. The CDR3 sequence is 14 residues long. CDR3 protein: CASSPPSRTGALFF. The CDR3 bases are TGTGCCAGCTCACCACCGTCTAGGACAGGAGCACTGTTTTTT. The full variable domain, rest sourced from reference TRBV18 and TRBJ1-4, is NAGVMQNPRHLVRRRGQEARLRCSPMKGHSHVYWYRQLPEEGLKFMVYLQKENIIDESGMPKERFSAEFPKEGPSILRIQQVVRGDSAAYFCASSPPSRTGALFFGSGTQLSVL.

The CDR3 DNA reads TGTGCCAGCAATTTCCCAGACACTGAAGCTTTCTTT. This gives the protein CASNFPDTEAFF. The V and J genes are TRBV2 and TRBJ1-1; D uncertain. CDR1 and CDR2 from the germline V gene are SNHLY and FYNNEI. V gave up 7 bases and J gave up 3 bases, with 9 bases separating them. The CDR3 is 12 amino acids.

This clone was seen only once. The chain couples TRBV6-5 to TRBJ2-5, with D uncertain. V was pared by 0 bases and J by 7 bases, with 9 bases between. Germline loops: CDR1 MNHEY, CDR2 SVGAGI. The CDR3 contains 13 residues. Written as DNA, the CDR3 is TGTGCCAGCAGTTACTCGGAGCGTGGGACCCAGTACTTC. Encoded protein: CASSYSERGTQYF.

The V gene is TRBV7-9, the J gene TRBJ2-7; 10 bases agree with TRBD1. CDR3 length: 15 residues. The V segment lost 5 bases and the J segment 6 bases; nucleotides outside the gene matches: 10. The V gene's germline CDR1 is SEHNR and CDR2 FQNEAQ (reference sequence). CDR3 in amino acids: CASSKEGTGVFEQYF. The CDR3 nucleotides read TGTGCCAGCAGCAAAGAAGGGACAGGGGTTTTCGAGCAGTACTTC.

The rearrangement uses TRBV7-2 and TRBJ1-5, with 7 positions matching TRBD1. Germline CDR1 SGHTA, CDR2 FQGNSA. J was trimmed by 0 bases and V by 4 bases; bases with no gene match: 3. The CDR3 loop spans 15 amino acids. The CDR3: CASSSRGFSNQPQHF. CDR3 DNA sequence: TGTGCCAGCAGCTCCAGGGGGTTTAGCAATCAGCCCCAGCATTTT.

CDR3 region: CASSLRLAGGPHEQFF. CDR3 coding DNA: TGCGCCAGCAGCTTGCGACTAGCGGGGGGGCCTCATGAGCAGTTCTTC. This rearrangement joins TRBV5-1 to TRBJ2-1; 14 nucleotides line up with TRBD2. CDR1 and CDR2 (germline): SGHRS, YFSETQ. The V and J ends lost 1 base and 8 bases, in that order; junction bases with no gene match: 5. The CDR3 sequence is 16 residues long.

The DNA for the CDR3 is TGTGCCAGTAGTATGTCAACAGGGGTTGGCTACACCTTC. It is translated as CASSMSTGVGYTF. The rearrangement joins TRBV19 to TRBJ1-2, with TRBD1 identical over 7 bases. The CDR3 spans 13 residues. V lost 3 bases, J lost 7 bases, and 5 bases stayed unmatched. CDR1 and CDR2 (germline): LNHDA, SQIVND (reference sequence).

The gene calls are TRBV19 and TRBJ2-7; tentative D call: TRBD1 (7 bases). This CDR3 has 16 residues. Germline V gives CDR1 LNHDA, CDR2 SQIVND (reference sequence). V was clipped by 4 bases and J by 5 bases, with 21 bases between them. The CDR3 sequence: CASSKQGTLVSNEQYF. The CDR3 coding sequence is TGTGCCAGTAGTAAACAGGGGACTCTGGTAAGCAACGAGCAGTACTTC.

The rearrangement uses TRBV2 and TRBJ2-1; no definite D call. The CDR3 is 14 residues long. CDR1 is SNHLY, CDR2 FYNNEI, per germline. The V end lost 3 bases, the J end lost 0 bases, and 6 bases lay between the germline ends. CDR3 amino acids: CASSEFSSYNEQFF. CDR3 in DNA: TGTGCCAGCAGTGAGTTCAGCTCCTACAATGAGCAGTTCTTC.

The CDR3 loop is CASSLPRTGRLPTNEKLFF. As DNA, the CDR3 is TGTGCCAGCAGCTTACCCCGGACAGGGCGCTTGCCTACTAATGAAAAACTGTTTTTT. The rearrangement uses TRBV7-8 and TRBJ1-4; 8 positions agree with TRBD1. The CDR3 contains 19 residues. Germline CDR1 and CDR2: SGHVS and FQNEAQ. The trim removed 2 bases at V and 2 bases at J, leaving 13 bases unmatched.

This CDR3 is CASSSAWNRDYGYTF. The DNA of the CDR3 is TGTGCCAGCAGCTCCGCGTGGAACAGGGACTATGGCTACACCTTC. The chain has TRBV11-2 and TRBJ1-2; perhaps TRBD1 as D (6 bases). The CDR3 is 15 amino acids. The V and J ends lost 4 bases and 3 bases respectively, with 15 bases between them. Germline CDR1 and CDR2: SGHAT and FQNNGV.

The chain has TRBV28 and TRBJ2-7, with a possible D match to TRBD1 (6 bases). This CDR3 has 12 residues. Germline-derived CDR1 and CDR2 are MDHEN and SYDVKM. V gave up 5 bases and J gave up 6 bases, with 11 bases separating them. The CDR3 DNA follows: TGTGCCAGCAGTCTCCAGGGGTTCGAGCAGTACTTC. Translation: CASSLQGFEQYF. Full variable domain (missing parts from reference TRBV28 and TRBJ2-7): DVKVTQSSRYLVKRTGEKVFLECVQDMDHENMFWYRQDPGLGLRLIYFSYDVKMKEKGDIPEGYSVSREKKERFSLILESASTNQTSMYLCASSLQGFEQYFGPGTRLTVT.

This chain uses TRBV29-1 with TRBJ1-1; D uncertain. The V end was cut by 6 bases, the J end by 8 bases, with 16 bases between. This CDR3 spans 12 amino acids. Germline V gene sequence: CDR1 SQVTM, CDR2 ANQGSEA. The CDR3 nucleotides are TGCAGCGTAAATTCAGTAGGCGGAGAAGCTTTCTTT. Translating it yields CSVNSVGGEAFF.

The chain employs TRBV5-1 and TRBJ2-5; 10 bases are a match to TRBD2. This CDR3 has 19 residues. Germline CDR1 SGHRS, CDR2 YFSETQ. Unmatched junction bases numbered 19, after V lost 2 bases and J lost 6 bases. Written as DNA, the CDR3 is TGCGCCAGCAGCTTCGGGCTAGCGGGAGATCAGATTAAATTAAAGACCCAGTACTTC. Residues: CASSFGLAGDQIKLKTQYF.